Shown below are 17 T cell receptor beta chains from a single sample sequenced in a study of T cell changes during pregnancy in multiple sclerosis. The assay was immunoSEQ multiplex PCR, and TCRdb's table has in-frame clones only and misses some. The sample carries about 120,000 clones, approximately 95% recorded once. Sequenced material: peripheral blood, taken before pregnancy. The source of these receptors is a female donor with multiple sclerosis, enrolled in a pregnancy study.

V usage is TRBV9 and J usage is TRBJ2-7, with 8 bases matching TRBD2. V shed 3 bases, J shed 1 base, and the junction held 3 bases outside the gene matches. The CDR3 has 14 residues. CDR1 and CDR2 (germline): SGDLS, YYNGEE. CDR3 protein: CASSAGGWSYEQYF. The CDR3 DNA follows: TGTGCCAGCAGCGCGGGAGGGTGGTCCTACGAGCAGTACTTC.

The rearrangement links TRBV7-2 to TRBJ1-5; D not resolved. In germline, CDR1 is SGHTA, CDR2 FQGNSA. The V end was cut by 6 bases, the J end by 7 bases, with 13 bases between. There are 13 residues in the CDR3. The CDR3 loop reads CASSLEGWQPQHF. CDR3 in DNA: TGTGCCAGCAGTTTGGAGGGCTGGCAGCCCCAGCATTTT.

The chain carries TRBV28 and TRBJ2-1, with a weak D call TRBD1 (5 bases). CDR1 MDHEN and CDR2 SYDVKM come from the germline V gene. The V and J ends lost 6 bases and 0 bases respectively, with 15 bases between them. The CDR3 runs 16 residues. CDR3 sequence: CASSTVDRFSYNEQFF. The DNA of the CDR3 is TGTGCCAGCAGCACTGTTGACAGATTCTCCTACAATGAGCAGTTCTTC. The entire variable domain, with the rest obtained from reference TRBV28 and TRBJ2-1, is as follows: DVKVTQSSRYLVKRTGEKVFLECVQDMDHENMFWYRQDPGLGLRLIYFSYDVKMKEKGDIPEGYSVSREKKERFSLILESASTNQTSMYLCASSTVDRFSYNEQFFGPGTRLTVL.

This rearrangement joins TRBV25-1 to TRBJ2-7; 8 positions agree with TRBD1. Germline CDR1 MGHDK, CDR2 SYGVNS. The CDR3 length is 13 residues. Unmatched junction bases numbered 7, after V lost 6 bases and J lost 6 bases. The CDR3 is CASRRTGMPEQYF. CDR3 nucleotides: TGTGCCAGCAGAAGGACAGGGATGCCCGAGCAGTACTTC.

A remark on this clone: In the same sample, other DNA sequences code for this CDR3. The chain carries TRBV6-5 and TRBJ1-2; 9 bases are a match to TRBD1. The junction had 3 bases not matched to a gene; V was cut back by 6 bases and J by 4 bases. The germline V gene has CDR1 MNHEY and CDR2 SVGAGI. The CDR3 runs to 13 residues. The DNA for the CDR3 is TGTGCCAGCAGCCAGACAGGGGGCTATGGCTACACCTTC. It is translated as CASSQTGGYGYTF.

The chain couples TRBV19 to TRBJ2-2; 14 nucleotides agree with TRBD2. The CDR3 runs 15 residues. Germline V gives CDR1 LNHDA, CDR2 SQIVND (reference sequence). The trim removed 4 bases at V and 6 bases at J, leaving 1 base unmatched. This chain's CDR3 is CASSRTSGGSGELFF. CDR3 DNA: TGTGCCAGTAGTAGGACTAGCGGGGGGTCCGGGGAGCTGTTTTTT.

In its sample, this clone was seen a few times. CDR3 sequence: CASSLTLQGLNQPQHF. For the CDR3, the DNA is TGCGCCAGCAGCCTAACCTTACAGGGCCTCAATCAGCCCCAGCATTTT. The chain uses TRBV4-1 and TRBJ1-5, with D maybe TRBD1 (6 bases). This CDR3 has 16 amino acids. Trimming removed 4 bases at V and 3 bases at J, with 16 bases between. Germline assignment: CDR1 MGHRA and CDR2 YSYEKL.

This chain links TRBV5-4 with TRBJ2-7; D may be TRBD1 (7 bases). This CDR3 comprises 15 residues. The V end was cut by 4 bases, the J end by 6 bases, with 20 bases between. Germline assignment: CDR1 SGHNT and CDR2 YYREEE (reference sequence). The CDR3 region is CASSIQTGAAGEQYF. CDR3 in DNA: TGTGCCAGCAGCATTCAAACAGGGGCAGCGGGCGAGCAGTACTTC.

The V gene is TRBV6-6, the J gene TRBJ2-7; D is ambiguous. Germline V gives CDR1 MNHNY, CDR2 SVGAGI (reference sequence). Trimming removed 2 bases at V and 3 bases at J, with 8 bases between. This CDR3 has 13 amino acids. The CDR3 here is CASSYGPGYEQYF. The CDR3 coding sequence is TGTGCCAGCAGTTACGGCCCGGGCTACGAGCAGTACTTC.

The V and J genes are TRBV7-9 and TRBJ2-2; 10 bases agree with TRBD1. The CDR3 runs 15 residues. CDR1 is SEHNR, CDR2 FQNEAQ, per germline (reference sequence). J lost 6 bases, V lost 5 bases, and 6 bases had no gene match. The CDR3 DNA sequence: TGTGCCAGCAGCCGAGGGACAGGGGACGCCGGGGAGCTGTTTTTT. The encoded protein is CASSRGTGDAGELFF.

The chain links TRBV6-1 to TRBJ1-1; tentative D call: TRBD1 (5 bases). There are 17 residues in the CDR3. In germline, CDR1 is MNHNS, CDR2 SASEGT. The ends were cut back, 2 bases at V and 5 bases at J, with 21 bases in the middle. The CDR3 reads CASSEIVPGGMSTEAFF. The CDR3 DNA reads as TGTGCCAGCAGTGAAATCGTCCCCGGGGGTATGAGTACTGAAGCTTTCTTT.

V is TRBV27 and J is TRBJ2-7, with D possibly TRBD1 on 6 matching bases. This CDR3 is 13 amino acids long. Trimming removed 4 bases at V and 2 bases at J, with 9 bases between. Germline V gene lookup returns CDR1 MNHEY and CDR2 SMNVEV (reference sequence). The CDR3 spells CASSWSGAYEQYF. CDR3 DNA sequence: TGTGCCAGCAGTTGGTCAGGGGCCTACGAGCAGTACTTC.

The chain carries TRBV6-5 and TRBJ2-3; 8 nucleotides align to TRBD2. V lost 10 bases and J lost 2; bases outside the gene matches: 5. Germline CDR1 MNHEY, CDR2 SVGAGI. The CDR3 spans 13 residues. The CDR3 spells CATKRGITDTQYF. CDR3 in DNA: TGTGCCACCAAGCGGGGGATCACAGATACGCAGTATTTT.

The J gene is TRBJ2-6, the V gene TRBV6-1, with TRBD2 matching 8 bases. The CDR3 consists of 19 residues. The J segment lost 1 base and the V segment lost 2 bases, leaving 10 bases of the junction unmatched. CDR1 and CDR2 (germline): MNHNS, SASEGT. CDR3 nucleotide sequence: TGTGCCAGCAGTGAAAGAATCGGGACTAGTGGTTCTGGGGCCAACGTCCTGACTTTC. Its protein is CASSERIGTSGSGANVLTF.

The V call is TRBV5-4, the J call TRBJ1-2, with D possibly TRBD1 on 6 matching bases. The CDR3 contains 14 residues. Per germline, CDR1 SGHNT and CDR2 YYREEE (reference sequence). Trimming shortened V by 5 bases and J by 4 bases, and 15 bases separated the two germline ends. The CDR3 DNA sequence: TGTGCCAGCAGAAGACCCGGGACAACCTATGGCTACACCTTC. Protein: CASRRPGTTYGYTF.

V gene TRBV5-4 combines with J gene TRBJ1-2; the D gene is possibly TRBD1 (5 bases). This CDR3 has 13 amino acids. The V end lost 3 bases, the J end lost 8 bases, and 14 bases lay between the germline ends. CDR1 is SGHNT, CDR2 YYREEE, per germline (reference sequence). CDR3 in amino acids: CASSSAGVQGYTF. For the CDR3, the DNA is TGTGCCAGCAGCTCTGCGGGGGTGCAGGGCTACACCTTC.

This chain joins TRBV9 and TRBJ2-2; tentative D call: TRBD2 (6 bases). V lost 0 bases and J lost 7, with 13 bases in between. CDR3 length: 15 residues. Germline CDR1 reads SGDLS; CDR2 reads YYNGEE. CDR3 sequence (DNA): TGTGCCAGCAGCGTAGCTACTCGGGGGAACGGGGAGCTGTTTTTT. Its translation: CASSVATRGNGELFF.